The clone carrying this T cell receptor (delta chain) occurred many times. What it recognizes is unknown. The TCRdb protein comes from a much larger clone and disagrees with this DNA's translation at residue 4, likely due to a read error; the protein given here is derived from the DNA. Vgamma9/Vdelta2+ and Vdelta2-negative gammadelta T cells were flow-sorted from PBMC for bulk sequencing. Sequencing covered both gamma and delta TCR chains per sample. TCRdb reanalysed the multiplex PCR reads with CATT. The sample records 90,000 to 95,000 delta-chain clones, 0.75% to 1% being singletons. This record comes from a study of γδ T cells in repeated Plasmodium falciparum infection. The study's findings and limits: Donors in Mali lived in a small rural village, largely one ethnic group.

Germline CDR1 is GEAIGNYY and CDR2 is EKD. The CDR3 has 15 residues. The chain joins TRDV2 to TRDJ2; possible D gene TRDD3, 5 bases. TCRdb offers no J gene call, so here the DNA was matched to germline to obtain one. The clonotype comes from a pool of human donors (malaria-infected and uninfected, not separated). Sequencing was carried out using gamma-delta T cells from blood. The CDR3 DNA sequence: TGTGCCTGTAACACCCTTAGGGGAGACCTGGCACAACTCTTCTTT. It encodes CACNTLRGDLAQLFF.